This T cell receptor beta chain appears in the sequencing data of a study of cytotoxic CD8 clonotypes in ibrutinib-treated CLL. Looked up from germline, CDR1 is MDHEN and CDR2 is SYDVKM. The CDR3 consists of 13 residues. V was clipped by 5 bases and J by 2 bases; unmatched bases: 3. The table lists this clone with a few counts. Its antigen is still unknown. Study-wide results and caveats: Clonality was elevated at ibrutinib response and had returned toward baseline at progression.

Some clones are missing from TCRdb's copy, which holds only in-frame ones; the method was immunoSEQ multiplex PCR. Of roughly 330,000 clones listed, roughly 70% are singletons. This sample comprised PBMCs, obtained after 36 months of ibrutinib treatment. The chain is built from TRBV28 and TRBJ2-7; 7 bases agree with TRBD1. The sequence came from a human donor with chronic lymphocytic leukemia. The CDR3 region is CASSPGGTYEQYF. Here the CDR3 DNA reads TGTGCCAGCAGTCCAGGGGGAACCTACGAGCAGTACTTC.